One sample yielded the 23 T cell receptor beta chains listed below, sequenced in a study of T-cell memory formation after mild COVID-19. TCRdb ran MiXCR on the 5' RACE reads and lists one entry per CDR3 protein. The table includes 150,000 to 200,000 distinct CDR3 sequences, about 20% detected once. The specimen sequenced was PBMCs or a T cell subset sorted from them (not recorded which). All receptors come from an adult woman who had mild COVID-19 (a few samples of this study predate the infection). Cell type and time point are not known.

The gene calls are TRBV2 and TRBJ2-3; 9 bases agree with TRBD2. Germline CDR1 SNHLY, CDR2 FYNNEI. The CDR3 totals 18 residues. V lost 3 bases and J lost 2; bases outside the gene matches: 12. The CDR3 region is CASSEPSGISQDTDTQYF. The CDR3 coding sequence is TGTGCCAGCAGTGAGCCTAGCGGGATCTCCCAAGACACAGATACGCAGTATTTT.

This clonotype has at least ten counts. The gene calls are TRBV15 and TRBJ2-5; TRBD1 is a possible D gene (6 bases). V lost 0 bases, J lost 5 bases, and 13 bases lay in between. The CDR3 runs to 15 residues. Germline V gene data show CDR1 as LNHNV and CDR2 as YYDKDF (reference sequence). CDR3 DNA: TGTGCCACCAGCAGAGACAGGGGAGAAGAGGAGACCCAGTACTTC. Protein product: CATSRDRGEEETQYF.

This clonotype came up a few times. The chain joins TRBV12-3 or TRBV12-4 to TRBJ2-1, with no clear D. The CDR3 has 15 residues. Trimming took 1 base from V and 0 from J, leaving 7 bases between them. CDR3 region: CASSLGPGSYNEQFF. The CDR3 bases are TGTGCCAGCAGTTTAGGGCCCGGCTCCTACAATGAGCAGTTCTTC.

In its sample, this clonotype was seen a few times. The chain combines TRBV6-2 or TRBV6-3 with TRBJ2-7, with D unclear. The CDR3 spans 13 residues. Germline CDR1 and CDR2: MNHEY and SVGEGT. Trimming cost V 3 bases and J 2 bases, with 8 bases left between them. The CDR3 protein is CASSYGEPYEQYF. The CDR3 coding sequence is TGTGCCAGCAGTTATGGGGAACCCTACGAGCAGTACTTC.

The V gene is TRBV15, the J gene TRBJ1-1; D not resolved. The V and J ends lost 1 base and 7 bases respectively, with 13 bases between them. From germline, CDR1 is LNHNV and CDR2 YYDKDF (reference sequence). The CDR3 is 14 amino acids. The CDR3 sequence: CATSRVGSRIEAFF. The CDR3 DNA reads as TGTGCCACCAGCAGAGTTGGCAGTCGGATTGAAGCTTTCTTT.

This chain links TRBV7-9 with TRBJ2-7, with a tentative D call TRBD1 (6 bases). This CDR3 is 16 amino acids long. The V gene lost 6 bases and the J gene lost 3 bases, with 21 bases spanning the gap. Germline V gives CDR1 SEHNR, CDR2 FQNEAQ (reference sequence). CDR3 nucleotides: TGTGCCAGCAGTTTCCCTATTACAGGGCTATTCTACGAGCAGTACTTC. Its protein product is CASSFPITGLFYEQYF.

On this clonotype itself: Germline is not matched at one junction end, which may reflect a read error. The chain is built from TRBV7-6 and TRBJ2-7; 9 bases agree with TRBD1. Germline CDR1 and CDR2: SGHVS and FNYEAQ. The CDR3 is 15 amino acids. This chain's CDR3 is CDSSSTGGFEGEQYF. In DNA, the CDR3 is TGTGACAGCAGCTCAACAGGGGGCTTCGAAGGCGAGCAGTACTTC.

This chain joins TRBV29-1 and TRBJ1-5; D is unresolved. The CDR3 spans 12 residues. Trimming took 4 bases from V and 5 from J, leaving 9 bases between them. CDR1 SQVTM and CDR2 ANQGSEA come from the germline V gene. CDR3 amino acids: CSVGAEYQPQHF. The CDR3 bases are TGCAGCGTTGGTGCCGAGTATCAGCCCCAGCATTTT.

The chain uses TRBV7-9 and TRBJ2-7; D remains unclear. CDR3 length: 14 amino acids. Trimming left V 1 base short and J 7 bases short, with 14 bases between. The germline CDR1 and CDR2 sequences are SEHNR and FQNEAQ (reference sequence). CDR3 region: CASSLDLARGEQYF. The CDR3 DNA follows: TGTGCCAGCAGCTTAGATTTAGCCCGAGGAGAGCAGTACTTC.

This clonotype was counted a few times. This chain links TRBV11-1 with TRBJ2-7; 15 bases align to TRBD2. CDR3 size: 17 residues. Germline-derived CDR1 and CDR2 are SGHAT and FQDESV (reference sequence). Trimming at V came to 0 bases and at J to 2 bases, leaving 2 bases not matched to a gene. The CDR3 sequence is CASSLAWTSGGAYEQYF. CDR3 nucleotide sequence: TGTGCCAGCAGCTTAGCGTGGACTAGCGGGGGGGCCTACGAGCAGTACTTC.

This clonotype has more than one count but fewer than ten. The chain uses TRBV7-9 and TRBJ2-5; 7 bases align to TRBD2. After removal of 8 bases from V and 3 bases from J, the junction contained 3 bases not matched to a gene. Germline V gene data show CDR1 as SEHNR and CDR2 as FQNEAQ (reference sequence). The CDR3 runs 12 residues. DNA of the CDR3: TGTGCCAGCCGGGCGGGGGAAGAGACCCAGTACTTC. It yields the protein CASRAGEETQYF.

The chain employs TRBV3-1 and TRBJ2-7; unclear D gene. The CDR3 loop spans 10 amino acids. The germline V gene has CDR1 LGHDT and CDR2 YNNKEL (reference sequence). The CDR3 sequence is CVQPGYEQYF. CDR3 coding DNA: TGTGTACAGCCCGGGTACGAGCAGTACTTC.

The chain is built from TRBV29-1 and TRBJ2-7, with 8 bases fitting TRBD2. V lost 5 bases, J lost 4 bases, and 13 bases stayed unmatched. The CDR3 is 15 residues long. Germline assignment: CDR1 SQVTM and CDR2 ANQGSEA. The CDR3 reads CSVPVSGTSGYEQYF. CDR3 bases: TGCAGCGTTCCCGTGTCCGGGACTAGTGGTTACGAGCAGTACTTC.

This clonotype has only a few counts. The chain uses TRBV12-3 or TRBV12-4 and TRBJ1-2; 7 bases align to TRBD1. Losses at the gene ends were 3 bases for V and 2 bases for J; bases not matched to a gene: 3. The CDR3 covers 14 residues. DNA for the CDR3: TGTGCCAGCAGTTTCGTGACAGGGAACTATGGCTACACCTTC. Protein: CASSFVTGNYGYTF.

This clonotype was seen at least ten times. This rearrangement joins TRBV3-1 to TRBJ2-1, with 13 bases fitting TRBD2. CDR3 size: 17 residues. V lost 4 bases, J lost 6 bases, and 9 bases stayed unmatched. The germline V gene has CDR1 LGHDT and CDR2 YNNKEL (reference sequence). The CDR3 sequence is CASSPRTSGGPSNEQFF. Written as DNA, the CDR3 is TGTGCCAGCAGCCCACGGACTAGCGGGGGACCCTCCAATGAGCAGTTCTTC.

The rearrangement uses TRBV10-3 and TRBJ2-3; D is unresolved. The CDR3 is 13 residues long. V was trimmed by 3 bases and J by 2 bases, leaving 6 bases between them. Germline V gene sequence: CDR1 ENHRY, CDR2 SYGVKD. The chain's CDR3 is CAISEGPTDTQYF. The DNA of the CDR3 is TGTGCCATCAGTGAAGGGCCCACAGATACGCAGTATTTT.

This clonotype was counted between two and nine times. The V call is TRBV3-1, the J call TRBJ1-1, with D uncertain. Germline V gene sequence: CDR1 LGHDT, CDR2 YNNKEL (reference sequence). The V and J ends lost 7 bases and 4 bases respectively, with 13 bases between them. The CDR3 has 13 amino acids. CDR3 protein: CASTAGPGTEAFF. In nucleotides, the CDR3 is TGTGCCAGCACCGCAGGACCGGGCACTGAAGCTTTCTTT.

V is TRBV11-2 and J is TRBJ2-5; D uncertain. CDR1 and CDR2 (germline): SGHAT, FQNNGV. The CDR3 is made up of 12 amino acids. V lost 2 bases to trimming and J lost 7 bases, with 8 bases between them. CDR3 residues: CASSLFDGTQYF. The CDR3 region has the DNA TGTGCCAGCAGCTTATTCGACGGGACCCAGTACTTC.

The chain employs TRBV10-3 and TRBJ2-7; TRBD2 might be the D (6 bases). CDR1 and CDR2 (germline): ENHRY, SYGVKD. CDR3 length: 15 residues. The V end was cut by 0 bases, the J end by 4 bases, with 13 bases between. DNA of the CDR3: TGTGCCATCAGTGAGTCGAAGGAGGGCCTGTACGAGCAGTACTTC. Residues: CAISESKEGLYEQYF.

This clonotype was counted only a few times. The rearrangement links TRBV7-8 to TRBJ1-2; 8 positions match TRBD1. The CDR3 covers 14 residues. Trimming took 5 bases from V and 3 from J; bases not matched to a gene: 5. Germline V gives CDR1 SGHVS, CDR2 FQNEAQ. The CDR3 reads CASSPGTGHYGYTF. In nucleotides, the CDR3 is TGTGCCAGCAGCCCGGGGACAGGTCACTATGGCTACACCTTC.

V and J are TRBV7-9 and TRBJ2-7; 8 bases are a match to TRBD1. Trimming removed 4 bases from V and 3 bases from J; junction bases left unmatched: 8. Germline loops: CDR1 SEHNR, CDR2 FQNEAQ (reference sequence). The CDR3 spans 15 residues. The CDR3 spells CASSYQDRGNYEQYF. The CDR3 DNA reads TGTGCCAGCAGCTATCAAGACAGGGGCAACTACGAGCAGTACTTC.

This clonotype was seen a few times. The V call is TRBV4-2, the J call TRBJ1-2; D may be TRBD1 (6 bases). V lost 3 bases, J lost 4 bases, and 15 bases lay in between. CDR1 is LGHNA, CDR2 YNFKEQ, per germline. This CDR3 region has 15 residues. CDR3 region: CASSQSVGASYGYTF. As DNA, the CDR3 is TGTGCCAGCAGCCAGTCAGTGGGGGCTTCCTATGGCTACACCTTC.

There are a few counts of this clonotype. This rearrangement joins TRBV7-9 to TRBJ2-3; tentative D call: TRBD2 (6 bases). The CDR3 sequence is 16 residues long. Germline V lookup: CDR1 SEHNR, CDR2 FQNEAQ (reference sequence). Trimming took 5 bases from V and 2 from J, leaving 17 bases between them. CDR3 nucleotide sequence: TGTGCCAGCAGCCCGGCGAGCGGGTTTTACACAGATACGCAGTATTTT. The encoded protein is CASSPASGFYTDTQYF.